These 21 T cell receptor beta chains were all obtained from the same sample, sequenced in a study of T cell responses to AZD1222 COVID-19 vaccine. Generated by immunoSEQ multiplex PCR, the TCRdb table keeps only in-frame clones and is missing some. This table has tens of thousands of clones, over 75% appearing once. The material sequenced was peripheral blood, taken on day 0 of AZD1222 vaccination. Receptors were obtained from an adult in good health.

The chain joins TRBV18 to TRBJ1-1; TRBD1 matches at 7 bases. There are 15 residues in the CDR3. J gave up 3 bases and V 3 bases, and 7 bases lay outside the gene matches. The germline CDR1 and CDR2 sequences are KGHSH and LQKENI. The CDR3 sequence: CASSPKAGGDTEAFF. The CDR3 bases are TGTGCCAGCTCACCGAAAGCAGGGGGAGACACTGAAGCTTTCTTT.

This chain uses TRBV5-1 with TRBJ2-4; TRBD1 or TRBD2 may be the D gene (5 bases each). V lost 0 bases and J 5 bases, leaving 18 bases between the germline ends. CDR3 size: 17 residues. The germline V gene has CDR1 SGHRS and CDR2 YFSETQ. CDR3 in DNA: TGCGCCAGCAGCTTGGGCCCCGCCGGGGCAACCGAAAACATTCAGTACTTC. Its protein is CASSLGPAGATENIQYF.

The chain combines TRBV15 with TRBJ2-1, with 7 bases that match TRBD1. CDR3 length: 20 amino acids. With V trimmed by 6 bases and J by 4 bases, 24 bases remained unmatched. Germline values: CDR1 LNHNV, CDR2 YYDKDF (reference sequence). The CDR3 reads CATRPTRPAFSGTEYNEQFF. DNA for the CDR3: TGTGCCACCAGACCGACCCGGCCTGCCTTTTCCGGGACAGAGTACAATGAGCAGTTCTTC.

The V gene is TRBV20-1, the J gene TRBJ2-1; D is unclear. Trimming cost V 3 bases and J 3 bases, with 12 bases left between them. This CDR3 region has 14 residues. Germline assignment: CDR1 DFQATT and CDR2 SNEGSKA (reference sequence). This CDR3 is CSASSAIFYNEQFF. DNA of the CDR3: TGCAGTGCTAGTTCGGCAATTTTCTACAATGAGCAGTTCTTC.

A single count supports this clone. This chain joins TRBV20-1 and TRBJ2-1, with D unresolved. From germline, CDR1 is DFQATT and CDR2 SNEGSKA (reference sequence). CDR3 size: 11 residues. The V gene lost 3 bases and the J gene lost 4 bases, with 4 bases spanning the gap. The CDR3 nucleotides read TGCAGTGCTAGTTGGTACAATGAGCAGTTCTTC. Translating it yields CSASWYNEQFF.

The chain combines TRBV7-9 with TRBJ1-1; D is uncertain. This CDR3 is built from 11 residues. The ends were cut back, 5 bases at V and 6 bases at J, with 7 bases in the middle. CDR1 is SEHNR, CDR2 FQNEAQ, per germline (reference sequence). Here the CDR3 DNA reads TGTGCCAGCAGCCCGCACTCTGAAGCTTTCTTT. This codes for CASSPHSEAFF.

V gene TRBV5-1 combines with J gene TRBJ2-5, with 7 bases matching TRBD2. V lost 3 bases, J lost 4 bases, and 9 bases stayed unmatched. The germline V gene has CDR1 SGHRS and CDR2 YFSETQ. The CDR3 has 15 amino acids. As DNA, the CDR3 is TGCGCCAGCAGCTGGGAGGGGAGCGGGGCAGAGACCCAGTACTTC. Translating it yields CASSWEGSGAETQYF. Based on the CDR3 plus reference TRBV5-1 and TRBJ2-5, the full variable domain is KAGVTQTPRYLIKTRGQQVTLSCSPISGHRSVSWYQQTPGQGLQFLFEYFSETQRNKGNFPGRFSGRQFSNSRSEMNVSTLELGDSALYLCASSWEGSGAETQYFGPGTRLLVL.

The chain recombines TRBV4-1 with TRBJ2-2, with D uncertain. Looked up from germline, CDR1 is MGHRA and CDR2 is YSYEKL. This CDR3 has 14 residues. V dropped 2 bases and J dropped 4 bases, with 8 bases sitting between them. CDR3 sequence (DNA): TGCGCCAGCAGCCAACCATGGGGCACCGGGGAGCTGTTTTTT. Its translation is CASSQPWGTGELFF.

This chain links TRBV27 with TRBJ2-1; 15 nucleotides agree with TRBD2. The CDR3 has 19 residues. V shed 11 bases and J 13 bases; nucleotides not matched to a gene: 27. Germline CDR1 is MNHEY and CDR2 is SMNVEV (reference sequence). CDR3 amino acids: CAASSFPSGLAGGPGGQFF. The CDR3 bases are TGTGCCGCCAGCAGTTTTCCCTCCGGACTAGCGGGAGGGCCTGGTGGTCAGTTCTTC.

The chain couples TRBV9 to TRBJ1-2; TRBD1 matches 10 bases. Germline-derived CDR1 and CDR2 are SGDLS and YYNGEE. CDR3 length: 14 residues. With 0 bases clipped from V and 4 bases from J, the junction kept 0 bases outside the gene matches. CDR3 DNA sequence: TGTGCCAGCAGCGTAGGGGACAGGGGCTATGGCTACACCTTC. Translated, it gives CASSVGDRGYGYTF.

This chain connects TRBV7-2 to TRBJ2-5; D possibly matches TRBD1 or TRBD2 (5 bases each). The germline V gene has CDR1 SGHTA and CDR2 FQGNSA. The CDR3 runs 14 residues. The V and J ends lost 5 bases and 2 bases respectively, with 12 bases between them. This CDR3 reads CASSPNGAQETQYF. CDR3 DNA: TGTGCCAGCAGCCCTAACGGGGCACAAGAGACCCAGTACTTC.

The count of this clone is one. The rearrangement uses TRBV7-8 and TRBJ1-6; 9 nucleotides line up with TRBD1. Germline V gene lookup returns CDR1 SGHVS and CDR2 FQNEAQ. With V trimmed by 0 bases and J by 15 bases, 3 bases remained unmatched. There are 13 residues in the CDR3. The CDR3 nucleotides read TGTGCCAGCAGCTTAGCGGGACAGGGAAACCTCCACTTT. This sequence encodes CASSLAGQGNLHF.

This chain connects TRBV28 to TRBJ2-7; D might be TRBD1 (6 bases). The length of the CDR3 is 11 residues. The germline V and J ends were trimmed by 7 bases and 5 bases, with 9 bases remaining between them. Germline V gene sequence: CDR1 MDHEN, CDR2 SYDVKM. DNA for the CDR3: TGTGCCAGCACCAGGGGCCACGAGCAGTACTTC. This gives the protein CASTRGHEQYF.

The CDR3 loop reads CASSQGTTSNQPQHF. For the CDR3, the DNA is TGCGCCAGCAGCCAAGGGACTACTAGCAATCAGCCCCAGCATTTT. The chain couples TRBV4-1 to TRBJ1-5; D is ambiguous. CDR1 and CDR2 from the germline V gene are MGHRA and YSYEKL. Trimming left V 1 base short and J 0 bases short, with 7 bases between. CDR3 length equals 15 residues.

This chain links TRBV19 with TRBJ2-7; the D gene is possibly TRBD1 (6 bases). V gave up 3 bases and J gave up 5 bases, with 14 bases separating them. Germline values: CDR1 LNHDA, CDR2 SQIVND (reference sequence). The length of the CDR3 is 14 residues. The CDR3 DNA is TGTGCCAGTAGTATCCCAGGGGAATTCCACGAGCAGTACTTC. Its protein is CASSIPGEFHEQYF.

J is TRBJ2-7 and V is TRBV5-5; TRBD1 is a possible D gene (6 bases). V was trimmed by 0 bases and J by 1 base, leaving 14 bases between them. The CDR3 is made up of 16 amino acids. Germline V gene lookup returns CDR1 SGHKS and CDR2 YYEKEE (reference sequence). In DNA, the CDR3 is TGTGCCAGCAGCTTGGGGCAGGGGTTAGGGTCCTACGAGCAGTACTTC. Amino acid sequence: CASSLGQGLGSYEQYF.

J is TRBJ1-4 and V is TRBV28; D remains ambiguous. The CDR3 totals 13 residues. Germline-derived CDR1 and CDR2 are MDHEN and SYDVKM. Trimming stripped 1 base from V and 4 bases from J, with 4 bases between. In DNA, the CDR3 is TGTGCCAGCAGTTTATTGGGTAATGAAAAACTGTTTTTT. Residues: CASSLLGNEKLFF. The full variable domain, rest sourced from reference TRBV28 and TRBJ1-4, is DVKVTQSSRYLVKRTGEKVFLECVQDMDHENMFWYRQDPGLGLRLIYFSYDVKMKEKGDIPEGYSVSREKKERFSLILESASTNQTSMYLCASSLLGNEKLFFGSGTQLSVL.

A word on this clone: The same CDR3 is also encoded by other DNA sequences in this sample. CDR3 residues: CASSLSTDTQYF. The CDR3 DNA sequence: TGTGCCAGCAGTTTATCCACAGATACGCAGTATTTT. The chain has TRBV28 and TRBJ2-3; unclear D gene. Germline assignment: CDR1 MDHEN and CDR2 SYDVKM. V was shortened by 1 base and J by 2 bases, with 1 base between the two germline ends. This CDR3 is built from 12 residues.

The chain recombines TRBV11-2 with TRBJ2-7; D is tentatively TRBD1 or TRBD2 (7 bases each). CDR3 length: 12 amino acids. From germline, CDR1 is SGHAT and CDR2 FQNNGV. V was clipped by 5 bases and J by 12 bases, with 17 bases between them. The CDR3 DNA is TGTGCCAGCAGCCCAGGGGGGGCTAGCCCGTACTTC. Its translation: CASSPGGASPYF.

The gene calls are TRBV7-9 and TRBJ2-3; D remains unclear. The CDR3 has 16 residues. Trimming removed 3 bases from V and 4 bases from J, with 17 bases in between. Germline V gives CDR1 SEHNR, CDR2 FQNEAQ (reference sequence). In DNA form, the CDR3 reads TGTGCCAGCAGCTTGGAAGCTGCAGAGGTAGCAGATACGCAGTATTTT. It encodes CASSLEAAEVADTQYF.

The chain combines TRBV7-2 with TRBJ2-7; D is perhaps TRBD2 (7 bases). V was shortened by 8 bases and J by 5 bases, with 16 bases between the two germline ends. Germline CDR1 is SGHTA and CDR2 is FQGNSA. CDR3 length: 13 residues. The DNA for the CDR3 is TGTGCCAGCGGGGGGGCAGGGTATAACGAGCAGTACTTC. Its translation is CASGGAGYNEQYF.